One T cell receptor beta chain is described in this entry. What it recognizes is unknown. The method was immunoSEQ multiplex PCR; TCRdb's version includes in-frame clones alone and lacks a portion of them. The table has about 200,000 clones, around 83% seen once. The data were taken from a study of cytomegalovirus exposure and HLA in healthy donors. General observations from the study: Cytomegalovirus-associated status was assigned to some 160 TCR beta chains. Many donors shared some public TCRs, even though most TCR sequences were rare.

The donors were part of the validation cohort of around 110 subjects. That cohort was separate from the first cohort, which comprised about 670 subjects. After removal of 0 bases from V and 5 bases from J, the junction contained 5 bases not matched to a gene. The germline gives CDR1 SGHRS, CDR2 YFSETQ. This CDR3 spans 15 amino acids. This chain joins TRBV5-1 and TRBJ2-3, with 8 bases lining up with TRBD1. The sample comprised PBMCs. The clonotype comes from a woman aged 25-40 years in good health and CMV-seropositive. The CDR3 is CASSLEDRVRDTQYF. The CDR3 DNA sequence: TGCGCCAGCAGCTTGGAGGACAGGGTGCGAGATACGCAGTATTTT.